The source of this TCR beta chain is a study of blood T cells in healthy people across ages. Study observations and caveats: Both naive CD4+ cell counts and diversity were greater in long-lived donors than in aged donors. Per million T cells, the diversity of TCR beta decreased roughly linearly as age advanced.

Regarding this clonotype: Its antigen is still unknown.

A second PCR of roughly 7 to 11 cycles used a sample-barcoded 5' primer and a J-beta primer mix. TCRdb used MiXCR to reprocess the 5' RACE reads, holding one entry per CDR3 protein. This sample carries hundreds of thousands of distinct CDR3 sequences, over 40% of them seen once, and the ten largest clones take 25% to 30%. This receptor was obtained from an elderly man in good health. The sample taken for sequencing was blood.

CDR3 residues: CASSLAGRTSGANVLTF. The CDR3 DNA reads TGCGCCAGCAGCTTGGCCGGGCGGACCTCTGGGGCCAACGTCCTGACTTTC. The chain uses TRBV5-1 and TRBJ2-6, with D unclear. V was shortened by 0 bases and J by 0 bases, with 10 bases between the two germline ends. The CDR3 length is 17 residues. Germline V gives CDR1 SGHRS, CDR2 YFSETQ.